The 20 T cell receptor beta chains presented below share a single source sample, sequenced in a study of identical twins. TCRdb re-derived calls from the 5' RACE reads in MiXCR, one entry per CDR3 protein. The sample lists hundreds of thousands of distinct CDR3 sequences, roughly 8.6% seen once, with over 2% in the top ten. These data were also filed under a second study, of yellow fever vaccine responses in identical twins.

The sample consisted of memory (CD45RO+) T cells sorted from blood. These receptors were obtained from a woman aged 18 to 35 in good health.

V usage is TRBV10-3 and J usage is TRBJ2-2, with D hard to call. The CDR3 totals 16 residues. The germline V and J ends were trimmed by 0 bases and 1 base, with 9 bases remaining between them. The V gene's germline CDR1 is ENHRY and CDR2 SYGVKD. This CDR3 is CAISESRGLNTGELFF. DNA of the CDR3: TGTGCCATCAGTGAGTCTCGCGGCCTGAACACCGGGGAGCTGTTTTTT.

This clonotype has ten or more counts. The rearrangement uses TRBV12-3 or TRBV12-4 and TRBJ2-2; either TRBD1 or TRBD2 may fit D (5 bases each). V lost 6 bases, J lost 1 base, and 12 bases lay in between. The CDR3 totals 15 residues. The DNA of the CDR3 is TGTGCCAGCAGGAGCCGGGACGGGAACACCGGGGAGCTGTTTTTT. This sequence encodes CASRSRDGNTGELFF.

The table lists this clonotype with many counts. This chain connects TRBV2 to TRBJ1-2; 9 nucleotides line up with TRBD1. The CDR3 has 15 amino acids. V was pared by 6 bases and J by 3 bases, with 8 bases of the junction left unmatched. Germline V CDR1 and CDR2: SNHLY, FYNNEI. CDR3 amino acids: CASRAGTGSDYGYTF. The CDR3 nucleotides are TGTGCCAGCAGAGCCGGGACAGGGAGCGACTATGGCTACACCTTC.

This chain joins TRBV6-5 and TRBJ2-7; 8 positions match TRBD1. Unmatched junction bases numbered 10, after V lost 4 bases and J lost 2 bases. There are 16 residues in the CDR3. Per germline, CDR1 MNHEY and CDR2 SVGAGI. Here the CDR3 reads CASSSGFGTGAYEQYF. DNA of the CDR3: TGTGCCAGCAGTTCCGGATTCGGGACAGGAGCCTACGAGCAGTACTTC.

A few counts support this clonotype. The rearrangement uses TRBV5-1 and TRBJ2-2; 7 bases line up with TRBD2. V shed 6 bases, J shed 2 bases, and the junction held 7 bases outside the gene matches. The CDR3 totals 15 residues. Germline V gene lookup returns CDR1 SGHRS and CDR2 YFSETQ. The CDR3 DNA follows: TGCGCCAGCAACCCCGGGACTATCAACACCGGGGAGCTGTTTTTT. Translating it yields CASNPGTINTGELFF.

The rearrangement uses TRBV7-2 and TRBJ2-5; the match to TRBD2 covers 10 bases. After removal of 4 bases from V and 7 bases from J, the junction contained 15 bases not matched to a gene. CDR1 SGHTA and CDR2 FQGNSA come from the germline V gene. The CDR3 is 17 residues long. The CDR3 sequence: CASSSVPAGGLSGTQYF. The CDR3 DNA follows: TGTGCCAGCAGCTCCGTCCCAGCGGGAGGGCTATCGGGGACCCAGTACTTC.

The sample holds a few counts of this clonotype. The chain employs TRBV12-3 or TRBV12-4 and TRBJ2-3; D assignment may be TRBD1 or TRBD2 (5 bases each). This CDR3 is 13 amino acids long. The V gene lost 5 bases and the J gene lost 6 bases, with 12 bases spanning the gap. The CDR3 spells CASSMGPADTQYF. CDR3 DNA sequence: TGTGCCAGCAGTATGGGACCCGCGGATACGCAGTATTTT.

The DNA for the CDR3 is TGTGCCAGCAGTTTGCCCGGGAACTCCTACAATGAGCAGTTCTTC. Translation: CASSLPGNSYNEQFF. The chain joins TRBV28 to TRBJ2-1; TRBD2 might be the D (5 bases). V was trimmed by 3 bases and J by 0 bases, leaving 9 bases between them. The germline V gene encodes CDR1 MDHEN and CDR2 SYDVKM. The CDR3 is 15 amino acids.

This clonotype was recorded many times. The V call is TRBV12-3 or TRBV12-4, the J call TRBJ2-1; tentative D call: TRBD2 (5 bases). The CDR3 sequence is 15 residues long. The V and J ends lost 6 bases and 1 base respectively, with 13 bases between them. The CDR3 DNA reads as TGTGCCAGCAGAGCCACTAGTTCGTCCTACAATGAGCAGTTCTTC. This encodes CASRATSSSYNEQFF.

The chain is built from TRBV25-1 and TRBJ2-3; 9 positions match TRBD1. This CDR3 is 19 amino acids long. V lost 8 bases to trimming and J lost 0 bases; unmatched junction nucleotides: 18. The germline V gene encodes CDR1 MGHDK and CDR2 SYGVNS. CDR3 sequence: CASGTLTGGPLRSTDTQYF. CDR3 bases: TGTGCCAGCGGTACCCTCACAGGGGGCCCTCTCAGAAGCACAGATACGCAGTATTTT.

This clonotype occurred many times. CDR3 protein: CASRNTGRHKGVITF. The CDR3 coding sequence is TGTGCCAGCAGAAACACGGGACGCCACAAGGGAGTGATCACCTTC. The chain carries TRBV27 and TRBJ1-2; TRBD1 might be the D (5 bases). Trimming removed 6 bases at V and 13 bases at J, with 27 bases between. Germline CDR1 and CDR2: MNHEY and SMNVEV (reference sequence). This CDR3 is 15 amino acids long.

This clonotype was recorded many times. The J gene is TRBJ1-1, the V gene TRBV12-3 or TRBV12-4; the D is unclear. This CDR3 region has 18 residues. Deletions cut 3 bases from V and 1 base from J, with 21 bases between. Here the CDR3 reads CASSFRGGLLIRNTEAFF. CDR3 DNA: TGTGCCAGCAGTTTCCGGGGTGGGCTACTAATAAGGAACACTGAAGCTTTCTTT.

This clonotype was found a few times. The chain has TRBV29-1 and TRBJ2-3, with 13 bases fitting TRBD2. The CDR3 is 14 amino acids. Trimming took 6 bases from V and 6 from J; bases not matched to a gene: 6. Germline lookup yields CDR1 SQVTM and CDR2 ANQGSEA. The CDR3 DNA reads as TGCAGCGTGGCTACTAGCGGGAGGGAGGATACGCAGTATTTT. Translated, it gives CSVATSGREDTQYF.

This clonotype occurred a few times. The V and J genes are TRBV7-2 and TRBJ2-5; no firm D call. Trimming took off 6 bases at V and 7 bases at J, with 12 bases between the two ends. This CDR3 has 12 amino acids. In germline, CDR1 is SGHTA, CDR2 FQGNSA. The CDR3 loop is CASRSPSGTQYF. CDR3 DNA: TGTGCCAGCAGATCCCCCTCGGGGACCCAGTACTTC.

The chain recombines TRBV4-1 with TRBJ2-5, with TRBD2 as a possible D gene (6 bases). Trimming pared 1 base from V and 1 base from J, leaving 10 bases between. This CDR3 spans 15 amino acids. The germline V gene encodes CDR1 MGHRA and CDR2 YSYEKL. CDR3 loop: CASSQGLGVQETQYF. The CDR3 DNA reads TGCGCCAGCAGCCAAGGACTAGGTGTCCAAGAGACCCAGTACTTC.

This chain uses TRBV12-5 with TRBJ2-1; D perhaps matches TRBD2 (6 bases). This CDR3 comprises 15 residues. Trimming cost V 7 bases and J 0 bases, with 13 bases left between them. The V gene's germline CDR1 is LGHNT and CDR2 FRNRAP. DNA for the CDR3: TGTGCTAGTGTCCTCGGCGGGATCTCCTACAATGAGCAGTTCTTC. Its translation is CASVLGGISYNEQFF.

The table lists this clonotype with many counts. This CDR3 is CSARESTEAFF. For the CDR3, the DNA is TGCAGTGCCCGTGAGAGCACTGAAGCTTTCTTT. This chain links TRBV20-1 with TRBJ1-1; D not certain. Trimming removed 6 bases from V and 4 bases from J, with 9 bases in between. CDR1 and CDR2 (germline): DFQATT, SNEGSKA (reference sequence). CDR3 length: 11 residues.

DNA of the CDR3: TGTGCCAGCAGCACCAATAGCGGGGGAAGCTCCTACGAGCAGTACTTC. It encodes CASSTNSGGSSYEQYF. The V call is TRBV11-2, the J call TRBJ2-7, with 9 positions matching TRBD2. This CDR3 spans 16 amino acids. Germline CDR1 is SGHAT and CDR2 is FQNNGV. V lost 5 bases and J lost 0; bases outside the gene matches: 8.

This clonotype occurred many times. The gene calls are TRBV24-1 and TRBJ2-2; D not resolved. The CDR3 has 11 amino acids. CDR1 is KGHDR, CDR2 SFDVKD, per germline. V lost 6 bases to trimming and J lost 8 bases, with 6 bases between them. The DNA for the CDR3 is TGTGCCACCAGTCGGTTGGGGGAGCTGTTTTTT. It is translated as CATSRLGELFF.

The sample holds a few counts of this clonotype. The chain combines TRBV11-3 with TRBJ2-1, with 10 bases aligning to TRBD1. This CDR3 region has 14 residues. The V gene's germline CDR1 is SGHNT and CDR2 YENEEA. Trimming at V came to 5 bases and at J to 7 bases, leaving 5 bases not matched to a gene. CDR3 sequence: CASSRQGAGNEQFF. CDR3 DNA: TGTGCCAGCAGCCGACAGGGGGCAGGTAATGAGCAGTTCTTC.